This T cell receptor (beta chain) was recovered during a study of early T cells in non-severe SARS-CoV-2 infection. Study details: It was bulk RNA from unsorted whole blood that was sequenced, and the chains were unpaired.

Study observations and caveats: Matching results from VDJdb favored anti-spike CD8 responses, leaving private and CD4 specificities undetected.

Molecules of cDNA were individually given unique molecular identifiers that were attached to them. From the 5' RACE reads, TCRdb called clonotypes with MiXCR, one entry per CDR3 protein. Of some 50,000 distinct CDR3 sequences listed, roughly 5% are singletons. This clonotype was seen at least ten times. Its antigen remains unknown. One junction end does not reproduce the germline sequence, and a read error may be involved. CDR1 is DFQATT and CDR2 is SNEGSKA in the germline V gene (reference sequence). This CDR3 contains 14 residues. This sample comprised whole blood, obtained at baseline. The sequence came from an adult who was a healthcare worker with PCR-confirmed SARS-CoV-2 infection or an uninfected control (not recorded which). The chain carries TRBV20-1 and TRBJ2-3; TRBD2 is a possible D gene (5 bases). Written as DNA, the CDR3 is TGCAGTTCTAGTGGACTGCTGTGGGGAGATACGCAGTATTTT. This gives the protein CSSSGLLWGDTQYF.